The 26 T cell receptor beta chains reported below all come from one sample, sequenced in a study of beta chain features in type 1 diabetes. What was sequenced were expressed TCRB transcripts, since all of the isolated RNA had been reverse transcribed. Assay: immunoSEQ multiplex PCR; the TCRdb copy retains only in-frame clones and omits some. The data show approximately 84,000 clones, around 32% seen once. Sample: stem cell memory CD4+ T cells from blood. All receptors derive from a woman between 18 and 29 years old in good health.

Here the CDR3 reads CSVEPIMRVGDTQYF. The CDR3, as DNA: TGCAGCGTCGAACCGATCATGAGGGTTGGAGATACGCAGTATTTT. The V gene is TRBV29-1, the J gene TRBJ2-3; possible D gene TRBD2, 5 bases. This CDR3 has 15 residues. V was pared by 6 bases and J by 5 bases, with 21 bases between. Germline V gene sequence: CDR1 SQVTM, CDR2 ANQGSEA.

A remark on this clone: The same CDR3 is also encoded by other DNA sequences in this sample. J is TRBJ2-1 and V is TRBV9, with D uncertain. Germline V gene data show CDR1 as SGDLS and CDR2 as YYNGEE. The CDR3 length is 12 residues. V lost 5 bases, J lost 4 bases, and 7 bases lay in between. CDR3 region: CASSSGYNEQFF. The CDR3 bases are TGTGCCAGCAGTTCGGGTTACAATGAGCAGTTCTTC. Using reference TRBV9 and TRBJ2-1 for the parts outside the CDR3, the full variable domain is DSGVTQTPKHLITATGQRVTLRCSPRSGDLSVYWYQQSLDQGLQFLIQYYNGEERAKGNILERFSAQQFPDLHSELNLSSLELGDSALYFCASSSGYNEQFFGPGTRLTVL.

This rearrangement joins TRBV5-4 to TRBJ2-3; 7 nucleotides align to TRBD2. With V trimmed by 2 bases and J by 6 bases, 12 bases remained unmatched. This CDR3 has 16 residues. Germline assignment: CDR1 SGHNT and CDR2 YYREEE (reference sequence). The CDR3: CASSFPGLQSLDTQYF. CDR3 coding DNA: TGTGCCAGCAGCTTCCCGGGACTACAATCTTTGGATACGCAGTATTTT.

This clone was counted only a few times. This chain connects TRBV10-3 to TRBJ1-2; D is undetermined. The CDR3 covers 13 residues. Germline lookup yields CDR1 ENHRY and CDR2 SYGVKD. Between the trimmed V and J ends, which lost 4 bases and 4 bases, there was a span of 10 bases. DNA for the CDR3: TGTGCCATCAGTGTTGCGGAGATCTATGGCTACACCTTC. It codes for CAISVAEIYGYTF.

This clone was picked up a small number of times. The chain carries TRBV19 and TRBJ1-1, with TRBD1 identical over 7 bases. Trimming at V came to 5 bases and at J to 0 bases, leaving 6 bases not matched to a gene. This CDR3 is built from 15 residues. CDR1 LNHDA and CDR2 SQIVND come from the germline V gene (reference sequence). CDR3 in amino acids: CASSPGQSLNTEAFF. The CDR3 DNA reads TGTGCCAGTAGTCCGGGACAGTCACTGAACACTGAAGCTTTCTTT.

A single count supports this clone. CDR3: CASSPGGSSGANVLTF. The CDR3 coding sequence is TGTGCCAGCAGTCCCGGGGGGAGCTCTGGGGCCAACGTCCTGACTTTC. This sequence joins TRBV5-4 and TRBJ2-6; 7 nucleotides align to TRBD2. Trimming removed 5 bases from V and 0 bases from J; junction bases left unmatched: 5. Looked up from germline, CDR1 is SGHNT and CDR2 is YYREEE (reference sequence). The length of the CDR3 is 16 residues.

This clone was seen a handful of times. The gene calls are TRBV20-1 and TRBJ2-5; the D is unclear. The germline V and J ends were trimmed by 1 base and 5 bases, with 5 bases remaining between them. Germline-derived CDR1 and CDR2 are DFQATT and SNEGSKA (reference sequence). The CDR3 runs 11 residues. DNA for the CDR3: TGCAGTGCTAGAGGGCCTGAGACCCAGTACTTC. Translated, it gives CSARGPETQYF.

This clone was counted a few times. The V gene is TRBV7-2, the J gene TRBJ1-5, with D unclear. This CDR3 contains 13 residues. Germline V lookup: CDR1 SGHTA, CDR2 FQGNSA. V lost 5 bases, J lost 7 bases, and 12 bases lay in between. The CDR3 bases are TGTGCCAGCAGCCGGGCGGGAGGACAGCCCCAGCATTTT. This translates into CASSRAGGQPQHF.

In this sample, this clone turned up a few times. This sequence joins TRBV14 and TRBJ2-1; 10 nucleotides align to TRBD1. V was pared by 2 bases and J by 9 bases, with 7 bases of the junction left unmatched. This CDR3 spans 15 amino acids. Germline-derived CDR1 and CDR2 are SGHDN and FVKESK. CDR3 DNA: TGTGCCAGCAGCCAATTGTCGACAGGGGGCAGTGAGCAGTTCTTC. Translation gives CASSQLSTGGSEQFF.

The table lists this clone with a few counts. This rearrangement joins TRBV27 to TRBJ1-5; D uncertain. V was cut by 8 bases and J by 7 bases, with 18 bases left in between. This CDR3 has 14 amino acids. CDR1 is MNHEY, CDR2 SMNVEV, per germline (reference sequence). CDR3 DNA: TGTGCCAGCGGAACCCTAGGCGGGGAGCAGCCCCAGCATTTT. Protein product: CASGTLGGEQPQHF.

The rearrangement joins TRBV5-1 to TRBJ2-5; D perhaps matches TRBD1 (7 bases). The CDR3 consists of 15 residues. The germline V and J ends were trimmed by 0 bases and 2 bases, with 11 bases remaining between them. Per the germline V gene, CDR1 is SGHRS and CDR2 is YFSETQ. The CDR3: CASSLGQGGQETQYF. The CDR3 region has the DNA TGCGCCAGCAGCTTGGGACAGGGAGGACAAGAGACCCAGTACTTC.

The chain combines TRBV6-6 with TRBJ2-6; D gene ambiguous. The ends were cut back, 2 bases at V and 1 base at J, with 9 bases in the middle. CDR1 and CDR2 (germline): MNHNY, SVGAGI (reference sequence). This CDR3 comprises 16 residues. CDR3 coding DNA: TGTGCCAGCAGTTACGTGCCGGTATCTGGGGCCAACGTCCTGACTTTC. It yields the protein CASSYVPVSGANVLTF.

This clone came up a few times. This chain connects TRBV5-1 to TRBJ1-2; D uncertain. CDR3 length: 13 residues. The germline V gene encodes CDR1 SGHRS and CDR2 YFSETQ. V was pared by 0 bases and J by 3 bases, with 6 bases between. The CDR3 bases are TGCGCCAGCAGCTTGGGCGGTGACTATGGCTACACCTTC. Protein: CASSLGGDYGYTF.

The chain combines TRBV29-1 with TRBJ1-1; tentatively, D is TRBD1 (6 bases). V lost 5 bases and J lost 5, with 15 bases in between. Germline CDR1 reads SQVTM; CDR2 reads ANQGSEA. This CDR3 region has 13 residues. The CDR3 reads CSVQPGARTEAFF. In DNA form, the CDR3 reads TGCAGCGTTCAACCAGGGGCTCGGACTGAAGCTTTCTTT.

This clone was found a few times. The chain combines TRBV7-2 with TRBJ2-5, with a tentative D call TRBD1 (6 bases). Germline CDR1 is SGHTA and CDR2 is FQGNSA. The CDR3 has 15 residues. The V gene lost 8 bases and the J gene lost 8 bases, with 24 bases spanning the gap. This CDR3 reads CASSRGTGTGFTQYF. The CDR3 DNA reads as TGTGCCAGCTCTAGGGGCACAGGGACCGGTTTCACCCAGTACTTC. Variable domain in full (rest from reference TRBV7-2 and TRBJ2-5): GAGVSQSPSNKVTEKGKDVELRCDPISGHTALYWYRQSLGQGLEFLIYFQGNSAPDKSGLPSDRFSAERTGGSVSTLTIQRTQQEDSAVYLCASSRGTGTGFTQYFGPGTRLLVL.

V is TRBV18 and J is TRBJ1-1; TRBD1 might be the D (5 bases). The CDR3 sequence is 14 residues long. V lost 4 bases, J lost 4 bases, and 13 bases lay in between. In germline, CDR1 is KGHSH, CDR2 LQKENI. CDR3 sequence reads: CASSRLGASTEAFF. CDR3 DNA: TGTGCCAGCTCACGTCTAGGGGCCTCCACTGAAGCTTTCTTT.

The chain is built from TRBV6-5 and TRBJ2-7, with a possible D match to TRBD1 (7 bases). The CDR3 covers 13 residues. V was shortened by 6 bases and J by 4 bases, with 13 bases between the two germline ends. Germline assignment: CDR1 MNHEY and CDR2 SVGAGI. CDR3 protein: CASRRDSQYEQYF. As DNA, the CDR3 is TGTGCCAGCAGGCGGGACAGCCAATACGAGCAGTACTTC.

This sequence joins TRBV5-1 and TRBJ1-1; 11 positions match TRBD1. V shed 4 bases and J 6 bases; nucleotides not matched to a gene: 5. The CDR3 has 14 residues. Germline lookup yields CDR1 SGHRS and CDR2 YFSETQ. CDR3 in DNA: TGCGCCAGCAGCGCCGGGGGACAGGGGGCTGAAGCTTTCTTT. The encoded protein is CASSAGGQGAEAFF.

The V and J genes are TRBV25-1 and TRBJ1-2; no definite D call. Germline values: CDR1 MGHDK, CDR2 SYGVNS. The CDR3 sequence is 15 residues long. The germline V and J ends were trimmed by 6 bases and 0 bases, with 14 bases remaining between them. The CDR3 DNA reads as TGTGCCAGCAGAGGTACACAGAACGCTAACTATGGCTACACCTTC. Residues: CASRGTQNANYGYTF.

This clone was observed a single time. One end of the junction does not line up with germline, which may come from a read error. The rearrangement joins TRBV6-6 to TRBJ2-1, with TRBD2 matching 10 bases. Germline V lookup: CDR1 MNHNY, CDR2 SVGAGI (reference sequence). This CDR3 region has 12 residues. The CDR3 reads CASSYPGGTSVF. As DNA, the CDR3 is TGTGCCAGCAGTTACCCCGGGGGGACTAGCGTCTTC.

The gene calls are TRBV5-6 and TRBJ2-7, with 9 bases matching TRBD1. The CDR3 consists of 14 residues. Germline lookup yields CDR1 SGHDT and CDR2 YYEEEE. The V and J ends lost 1 base and 3 bases, in that order; junction bases with no gene match: 2. CDR3 coding DNA: TGTGCCAGCAGCTTGCCGGGACAGGGCTACGAGCAGTACTTC. Encoded protein: CASSLPGQGYEQYF. Supplemented by reference TRBV5-6 and TRBJ2-7, the full variable domain reads DAGVTQSPTHLIKTRGQQVTLRCSPKSGHDTVSWYQQALGQGPQFIFQYYEEEERQRGNFPDRFSGHQFPNYSSELNVNALLLGDSALYLCASSLPGQGYEQYFGPGTRLTVT.

The chain combines TRBV7-9 with TRBJ1-1; TRBD1 matches 7 bases. The germline CDR1 and CDR2 sequences are SEHNR and FQNEAQ (reference sequence). V was clipped by 5 bases and J by 1 base; unmatched bases: 7. CDR3 length: 15 residues. CDR3 in amino acids: CASSLYGTANTEAFF. The CDR3 bases are TGTGCCAGCAGCCTGTATGGGACAGCGAACACTGAAGCTTTCTTT.

This chain links TRBV5-1 with TRBJ2-1; weak D call: TRBD1 (6 bases). The CDR3 totals 15 residues. Germline V gene sequence: CDR1 SGHRS, CDR2 YFSETQ. V shed 2 bases and J shed 8 bases, with 17 bases lying between them. CDR3 coding DNA: TGCGCCAGCAGCTTTGGGACACCGCCTGTGGATGAGCAGTTCTTC. This translates into CASSFGTPPVDEQFF.

The rearrangement links TRBV4-3 to TRBJ2-1; D possibly corresponds to TRBD2 (5 bases). The CDR3 has 14 amino acids. V was trimmed by 5 bases and J by 4 bases, leaving 12 bases between them. Looked up from germline, CDR1 is LGHNA and CDR2 is YSLEER. The CDR3 protein is CASSKPGVYNEQFF. CDR3 bases: TGCGCCAGCAGCAAACCCGGGGTTTACAATGAGCAGTTCTTC.

The CDR3 protein is CASSSQGLIYGYTF. The CDR3 DNA is TGTGCCAGCAGCAGCCAGGGACTGATCTATGGCTACACCTTC. This sequence joins TRBV5-8 and TRBJ1-2, with D possibly TRBD1 on 5 matching bases. Between the trimmed V and J ends, which lost 4 bases and 4 bases, there was a span of 14 bases. The CDR3 contains 14 residues. Germline V lookup: CDR1 SGHTS, CDR2 YDEGEE. Complete variable domain (other parts from reference TRBV5-8 and TRBJ1-2): EAGVTQSPTHLIKTRGQQATLRCSPISGHTSVYWYQQALGLGLQFLLWYDEGEERNRGNFPPRFSGRQFPNYSSELNVNALELEDSALYLCASSSQGLIYGYTFGSGTRLTVV.

The chain uses TRBV6-1 and TRBJ1-2; D possibly corresponds to TRBD1 (6 bases). The CDR3 totals 13 residues. Germline CDR1 MNHNS, CDR2 SASEGT. V lost 5 bases to trimming and J lost 3 bases, with 10 bases between them. In nucleotides, the CDR3 is TGTGCCAGCAGTTGGACAGACGACTATGGCTACACCTTC. It encodes CASSWTDDYGYTF.